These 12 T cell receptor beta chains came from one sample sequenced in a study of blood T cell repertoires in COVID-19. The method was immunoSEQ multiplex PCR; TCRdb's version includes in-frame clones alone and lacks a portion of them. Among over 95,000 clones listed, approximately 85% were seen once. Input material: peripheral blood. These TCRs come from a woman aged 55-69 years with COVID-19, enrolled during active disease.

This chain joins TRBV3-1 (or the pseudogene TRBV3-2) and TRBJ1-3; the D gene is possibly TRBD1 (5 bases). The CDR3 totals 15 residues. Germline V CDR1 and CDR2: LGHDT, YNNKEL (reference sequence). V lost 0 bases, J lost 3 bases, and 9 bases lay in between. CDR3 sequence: CASSQDVDSGNTIYF. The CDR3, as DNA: TGTGCCAGCAGCCAAGATGTCGACAGTGGAAACACCATATATTTT.

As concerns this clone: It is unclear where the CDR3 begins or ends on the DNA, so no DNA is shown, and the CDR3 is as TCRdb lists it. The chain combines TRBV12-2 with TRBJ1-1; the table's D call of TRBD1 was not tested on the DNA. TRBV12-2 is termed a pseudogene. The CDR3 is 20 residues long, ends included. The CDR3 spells CASRLVSPFGTVARGTEAFF.

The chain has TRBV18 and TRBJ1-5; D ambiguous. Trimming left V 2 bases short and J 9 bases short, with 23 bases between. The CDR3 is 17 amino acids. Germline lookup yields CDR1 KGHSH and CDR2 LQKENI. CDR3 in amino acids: CASSPLASGRMDRPQHF. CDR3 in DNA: TGTGCCAGCTCACCATTAGCTAGCGGCCGCATGGATCGGCCCCAGCATTTT.

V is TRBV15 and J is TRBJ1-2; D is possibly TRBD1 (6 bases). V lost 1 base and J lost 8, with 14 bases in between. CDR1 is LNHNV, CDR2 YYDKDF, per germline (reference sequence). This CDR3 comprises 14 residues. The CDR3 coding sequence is TGTGCCACCAGCAGAGGACAGGCCGTGAAGGGCTACACCTTC. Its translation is CATSRGQAVKGYTF.

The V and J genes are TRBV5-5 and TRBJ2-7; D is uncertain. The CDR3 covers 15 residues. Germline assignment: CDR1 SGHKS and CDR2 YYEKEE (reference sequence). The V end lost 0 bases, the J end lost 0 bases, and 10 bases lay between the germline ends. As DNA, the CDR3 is TGTGCCAGCAGCTTGGGTCTCACGAGCTCCTACGAGCAGTACTTC. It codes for CASSLGLTSSYEQYF.

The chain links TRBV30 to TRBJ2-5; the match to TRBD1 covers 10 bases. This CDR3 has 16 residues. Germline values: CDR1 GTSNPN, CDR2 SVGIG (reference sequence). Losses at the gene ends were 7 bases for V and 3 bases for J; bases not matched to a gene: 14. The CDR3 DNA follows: TGTGCCTCGATATCCCCGGGACAGGGGAAGGAAGAGACCCAGTACTTC. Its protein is CASISPGQGKEETQYF.

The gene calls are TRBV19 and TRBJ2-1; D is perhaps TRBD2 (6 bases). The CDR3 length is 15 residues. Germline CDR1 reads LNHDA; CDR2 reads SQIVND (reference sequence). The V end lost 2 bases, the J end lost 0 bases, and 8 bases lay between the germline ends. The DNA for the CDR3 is TGTGCCAGTAGTATACTGGGGGGCTCCTACAATGAGCAGTTCTTC. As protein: CASSILGGSYNEQFF.

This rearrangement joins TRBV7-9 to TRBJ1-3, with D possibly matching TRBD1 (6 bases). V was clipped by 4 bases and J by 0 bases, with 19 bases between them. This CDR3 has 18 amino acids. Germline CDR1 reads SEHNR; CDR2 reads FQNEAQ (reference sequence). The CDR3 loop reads CASSSREDSSSSGNTIYF. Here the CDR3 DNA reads TGTGCCAGCAGCTCCCGGGAGGACAGCTCGAGCTCTGGAAACACCATATATTTT.

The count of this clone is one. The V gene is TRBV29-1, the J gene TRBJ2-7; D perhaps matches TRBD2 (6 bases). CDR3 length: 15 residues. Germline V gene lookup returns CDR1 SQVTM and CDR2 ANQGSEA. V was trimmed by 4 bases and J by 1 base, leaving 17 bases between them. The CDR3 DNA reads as TGCAGCGTTGTTCCACTCGGGGGTATGTCCTACGAGCAGTACTTC. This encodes CSVVPLGGMSYEQYF.

Here the CDR3 reads CASSPPGTGGMMNTEAFF. The CDR3 DNA is TGTGCCAGCTCACCACCGGGGACAGGGGGCATGATGAACACTGAAGCTTTCTTT. The gene calls are TRBV18 and TRBJ1-1, with TRBD1 matching over 12 bases. Trimming took 0 bases from V and 0 from J; bases not matched to a gene: 5. Germline assignment: CDR1 KGHSH and CDR2 LQKENI. The CDR3 consists of 18 residues.

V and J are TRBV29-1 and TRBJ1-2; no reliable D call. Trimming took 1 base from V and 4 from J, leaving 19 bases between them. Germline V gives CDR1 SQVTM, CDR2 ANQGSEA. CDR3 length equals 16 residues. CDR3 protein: CSVEGPLGGIGYGYTF. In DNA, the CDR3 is TGCAGCGTTGAAGGCCCCTTGGGAGGAATCGGCTATGGCTACACCTTC.

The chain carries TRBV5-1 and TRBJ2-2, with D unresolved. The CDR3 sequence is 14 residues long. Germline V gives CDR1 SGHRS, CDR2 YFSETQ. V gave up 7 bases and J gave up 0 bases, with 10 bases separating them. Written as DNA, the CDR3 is TGCGCCAGCGGCACCCATGCGAACACCGGGGAGCTGTTTTTT. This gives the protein CASGTHANTGELFF.